This TCR beta chain derives from a study of blood T cell repertoires in COVID-19. Overall study context: Both acute and convalescent COVID-19 samples were obtained from the United States, Italy and Spain.

The table came from immunoSEQ multiplex PCR; TCRdb's copy has only in-frame clones and leaves some out. The repertoire holds about 140,000 clones, with 65% to 90% as singletons. The CDR3 has 12 residues. V was shortened by 3 bases and J by 3 bases, with 8 bases between the two germline ends. Germline V gene lookup returns CDR1 DFQATT and CDR2 SNEGSKA (reference sequence). This chain joins TRBV20-1 and TRBJ1-2; D ambiguous. This receptor was identified in a man aged 45-65 years with acute or convalescent COVID-19. Sequences were obtained from peripheral blood. Written as DNA, the CDR3 is TGCAGTGCTAGTTCCCCCGACTATGGCTACACCTTC. Amino acids: CSASSPDYGYTF.